Below, 30 T cell receptor beta chains from the same sample are listed, as sequenced in a study of TIL therapy for anti-PD-1-resistant metastatic lung cancer. Specified time point: pre-treatment sample, taken before nivolumab and TIL therapy. This was the immunoSEQ v3 assay. Profiled with immunoSEQ multiplex PCR; TCRdb holds only in-frame clones, not every one. The sample contains over 15,000 clones, 60% to 80% of which appear only once. The sample in question was blood, obtained at baseline. The receptors were gathered from a person aged 25-79 years with non-small cell lung cancer.

Notes on this clone: Relative to the germline gene, one junction end is altered; a read error may explain this. V gene TRBV20-1 combines with J gene TRBJ2-7; a weak D match, TRBD1 (5 bases). Per the germline V gene, CDR1 is DFQATT and CDR2 is SNEGSKA (reference sequence). The CDR3 spans 11 residues. The CDR3 is CSASRQGYIHF. As DNA, the CDR3 is TGCAGTGCTAGCAGGCAGGGATATATCCACTTC.

This clone was counted only a few times. Written as DNA, the CDR3 is TGTGCCAGCAGCCAAGTTCGACAGAATTCACCCCTCCACTTT. It translates to CASSQVRQNSPLHF. The V call is TRBV4-2, the J call TRBJ1-6; a weak D match, TRBD1 (5 bases). The CDR3 loop spans 14 amino acids. The germline V gene encodes CDR1 LGHNA and CDR2 YNFKEQ. V shed 1 base and J shed 7 bases, with 8 bases lying between them.

This clone was counted only a few times. V and J are TRBV14 and TRBJ1-1, with D unclear. V lost 0 bases and J 1 base, leaving 6 bases between the germline ends. The CDR3 is 14 amino acids. Germline assignment: CDR1 SGHDN and CDR2 FVKESK. Here the CDR3 reads CASSQEYPNTEAFF. CDR3 sequence (DNA): TGTGCCAGCAGCCAAGAGTACCCGAACACTGAAGCTTTCTTT.

The chain couples TRBV30 to TRBJ2-1; 8 positions agree with TRBD1. This CDR3 region has 15 residues. Germline V gives CDR1 GTSNPN, CDR2 SVGIG (reference sequence). The ends lost 3 bases at V and 10 bases at J; junction bases unmatched: 14. The DNA for the CDR3 is TGTGCCTGGAGCCCGACTTGGGGACAGGCGGGAGAGCAGTTCTTC. Its protein is CAWSPTWGQAGEQFF. The variable domain in full, with the rest retrieved from reference TRBV30 and TRBJ2-1, is SQTIHQWPATLVQPVGSPLSLECTVEGTSNPNLYWYRQAAGRGLQLLFYSVGIGQISSEVPQNLSASRPQDRQFILSSKKLLLSDSGFYLCAWSPTWGQAGEQFFGPGTRLTVL.

The chain uses TRBV6-6 and TRBJ2-1; 10 bases map to TRBD1. Germline V gene lookup returns CDR1 MNHNY and CDR2 SVGAGI (reference sequence). Germline trimming cut 5 bases from V and 5 bases from J; bases unmatched to any gene: 6. CDR3 length: 15 amino acids. CDR3 sequence: CASSDGTGAHNEQFF. CDR3 sequence (DNA): TGTGCCAGCAGTGACGGGACAGGGGCCCACAATGAGCAGTTCTTC.

This rearrangement joins TRBV6-5 to TRBJ2-3, with 7 positions matching TRBD1. Germline-derived CDR1 and CDR2 are MNHEY and SVGAGI. This CDR3 is built from 13 residues. V lost 6 bases to trimming and J lost 4 bases; unmatched junction nucleotides: 4. CDR3 in amino acids: CASSRTGADTQYF. CDR3 nucleotides: TGTGCCAGCAGCAGAACAGGGGCAGATACGCAGTATTTT.

The chain couples TRBV7-3 to TRBJ2-2; D remains unclear. Germline loops: CDR1 SGHTA, CDR2 FQGTGA. V dropped 5 bases and J dropped 4 bases, with 8 bases sitting between them. CDR3 size: 13 residues. CDR3 bases: TGTGCCAGCAGCCTCAGTCGCACCGGGGAGCTGTTTTTT. It yields the protein CASSLSRTGELFF. Full variable domain (rest looked up from reference TRBV7-3 and TRBJ2-2): GAGVSQTPSNKVTEKGKYVELRCDPISGHTALYWYRQSLGQGPEFLIYFQGTGAADDSGLPNDRFFAVRPEGSVSTLKIQRTERGDSAVYLCASSLSRTGELFFGEGSRLTVL.

The chain uses TRBV19 and TRBJ1-2, with D possibly matching TRBD1 (5 bases). Germline CDR1 LNHDA, CDR2 SQIVND (reference sequence). The CDR3 sequence is 13 residues long. Between the trimmed V and J ends, which lost 4 bases and 4 bases, there was a span of 10 bases. CDR3 amino acids: CASSKTEFYGYTF. The CDR3 DNA follows: TGTGCCAGTAGTAAGACAGAATTCTATGGCTACACCTTC.

This rearrangement joins TRBV27 to TRBJ2-5; D may correspond to TRBD1 or TRBD2 (5 bases each). The germline V gene has CDR1 MNHEY and CDR2 SMNVEV (reference sequence). The CDR3 is 12 amino acids. V lost 3 bases, J lost 4 bases, and 6 bases lay in between. The CDR3 here is CASSFGGETQYF. In DNA form, the CDR3 reads TGTGCCAGCAGTTTTGGGGGAGAGACCCAGTACTTC.

The sample holds a few counts of this clone. The chain employs TRBV4-2 and TRBJ2-6, with D possibly being TRBD2 (6 bases). Germline loops: CDR1 LGHNA, CDR2 YNFKEQ. The CDR3 runs to 17 residues. V lost 0 bases and J 1 base, leaving 10 bases between the germline ends. This CDR3 is CASSQELAGSGANVLTF. The CDR3 DNA follows: TGTGCCAGCAGCCAAGAATTGGCGGGGTCTGGGGCCAACGTCCTGACTTTC.

The chain has TRBV4-1 and TRBJ2-4, with 7 positions matching TRBD2. This CDR3 has 15 amino acids. In germline, CDR1 is MGHRA, CDR2 YSYEKL. V was clipped by 4 bases and J by 5 bases; unmatched bases: 8. DNA for the CDR3: TGCGCCAGCAGCCGGACTAGTCAGGGCCAAAACATTCAGTACTTC. Translation: CASSRTSQGQNIQYF.

By sample fraction, this clone is large. The chain has TRBV27 and TRBJ1-2; D call uncertain. The CDR3 loop spans 16 amino acids. Trimming cost V 0 bases and J 0 bases, with 11 bases left between them. CDR1 and CDR2 (germline): MNHEY, SMNVEV (reference sequence). CDR3: CASSLSPSTANYGYTF. In DNA, the CDR3 is TGTGCCAGCAGTTTATCTCCCTCGACGGCTAACTATGGCTACACCTTC.

J is TRBJ2-2 and V is TRBV7-9; no clear D gene. The ends were cut back, 2 bases at V and 2 bases at J, with 9 bases in the middle. The CDR3 length is 15 residues. Germline CDR1 SEHNR, CDR2 FQNEAQ (reference sequence). DNA of the CDR3: TGTGCCAGCAGCTTATCAGAGACCAACACCGGGGAGCTGTTTTTT. It encodes CASSLSETNTGELFF.

This chain joins TRBV7-2 and TRBJ1-1; D perhaps matches TRBD1 (6 bases). Germline loops: CDR1 SGHTA, CDR2 FQGNSA. This CDR3 contains 14 residues. The V and J ends lost 7 bases and 5 bases respectively, with 17 bases between them. CDR3 region: CASNKNQGWTEAFF. In DNA, the CDR3 is TGTGCCAGCAATAAAAATCAGGGGTGGACTGAAGCTTTCTTT.

J is TRBJ2-7 and V is TRBV5-1, with TRBD2 identical over 8 bases. The CDR3 runs to 15 residues. After removal of 2 bases from V and 2 bases from J, the junction contained 6 bases not matched to a gene. Germline CDR1 SGHRS, CDR2 YFSETQ. CDR3 loop: CASSLAAGETYEQYF. The CDR3 nucleotides read TGCGCCAGCAGCTTAGCAGCGGGAGAAACCTACGAGCAGTACTTC.

This chain joins TRBV7-9 and TRBJ1-4, with D possibly being TRBD1 (6 bases). The CDR3 is made up of 16 amino acids. Germline assignment: CDR1 SEHNR and CDR2 FQNEAQ (reference sequence). Between the trimmed V and J ends, which lost 5 bases and 0 bases, there was a span of 13 bases. CDR3 protein: CASSGNSGATNEKLFF. For the CDR3, the DNA is TGTGCCAGCAGCGGCAATTCAGGGGCAACTAATGAAAAACTGTTTTTT.

This clone was seen once. This chain joins TRBV5-4 and TRBJ2-3; 10 nucleotides line up with TRBD2. The germline CDR1 and CDR2 sequences are SGHNT and YYREEE (reference sequence). CDR3 length equals 15 residues. V lost 1 base, J lost 2 bases, and 1 base stayed unmatched. The CDR3 coding sequence is TGTGCCAGCAGCTTGACTAGCGGGAACACAGATACGCAGTATTTT. This translates into CASSLTSGNTDTQYF.

The chain couples TRBV28 to TRBJ2-7; no reliable D call. Germline V gene data show CDR1 as MDHEN and CDR2 as SYDVKM. The CDR3 sequence is 16 residues long. The V and J ends lost 5 bases and 0 bases respectively, with 17 bases between them. CDR3 sequence reads: CASSKSTASGSYEQYF. The CDR3, as DNA: TGTGCCAGCAGTAAGTCCACAGCGTCGGGCTCCTACGAGCAGTACTTC. The whole variable domain, filled in from reference TRBV28 and TRBJ2-7, reads DVKVTQSSRYLVKRTGEKVFLECVQDMDHENMFWYRQDPGLGLRLIYFSYDVKMKEKGDIPEGYSVSREKKERFSLILESASTNQTSMYLCASSKSTASGSYEQYFGPGTRLTVT.

This chain joins TRBV19 and TRBJ1-5, with unresolved D. V shed 0 bases and J shed 3 bases, with 6 bases lying between them. CDR3 length: 14 amino acids. Germline lookup yields CDR1 LNHDA and CDR2 SQIVND (reference sequence). Here the CDR3 DNA reads TGTGCCAGTAGTATAGATGTAGCCAATCAGCCCCAGCATTTT. It codes for CASSIDVANQPQHF. Full variable domain (outside the CDR3, taken from reference TRBV19 and TRBJ1-5): DGGITQSPKYLFRKEGQNVTLSCEQNLNHDAMYWYRQDPGQGLRLIYYSQIVNDFQKGDIAEGYSVSREKKESFPLTVTSAQKNPTAFYLCASSIDVANQPQHFGDGTRLSIL.

This clone was counted only a few times. The chain uses TRBV7-2 and TRBJ1-2; no firm D call. The CDR3 has 16 residues. V lost 1 base to trimming and J lost 7 bases, with 19 bases between them. CDR1 is SGHTA and CDR2 is FQGNSA in the germline V gene. CDR3 DNA: TGTGCCAGCAGCTTAGAACGATGGGCGGGAAGTGTTGGCTACACCTTC. Translating gives CASSLERWAGSVGYTF. Complete variable domain (other parts from reference TRBV7-2 and TRBJ1-2): GAGVSQSPSNKVTEKGKDVELRCDPISGHTALYWYRQSLGQGLEFLIYFQGNSAPDKSGLPSDRFSAERTGGSVSTLTIQRTQQEDSAVYLCASSLERWAGSVGYTFGSGTRLTVV.

The chain couples TRBV28 to TRBJ2-4; TRBD1 is a possible D gene (7 bases). Germline CDR1 and CDR2: MDHEN and SYDVKM. The length of the CDR3 is 16 residues. V was trimmed by 3 bases and J by 2 bases, leaving 14 bases between them. The CDR3 reads CASSFTGEVPKNIQYF. In DNA form, the CDR3 reads TGTGCCAGCAGTTTTACAGGGGAGGTCCCCAAAAACATTCAGTACTTC.

The rearrangement joins TRBV6-2 or TRBV6-3 to TRBJ1-1, with TRBD1 as a possible D gene (5 bases). The CDR3 sequence is 14 residues long. The V gene's germline CDR1 is MNHEY and CDR2 SVGEGT. Trimming removed 1 base at V and 4 bases at J, with 10 bases between. CDR3 nucleotide sequence: TGTGCCAGCAGTTACTGGGAAGGGGCCACTGAAGCTTTCTTT. Protein product: CASSYWEGATEAFF.

As DNA, the CDR3 is TGTGCCAGCTCACCAAGGACGGATTCCTACAATGAGCAGTTCTTC. This translates into CASSPRTDSYNEQFF. J is TRBJ2-1 and V is TRBV18, with D unclear. V was shortened by 2 bases and J by 1 base, with 9 bases between the two germline ends. CDR1 is KGHSH, CDR2 LQKENI, per germline. This CDR3 comprises 15 residues.

V gene TRBV11-2 combines with J gene TRBJ2-7; unclear D gene. Germline V CDR1 and CDR2: SGHAT, FQNNGV. V was shortened by 0 bases and J by 3 bases, with 9 bases between the two germline ends. This CDR3 has 14 residues. CDR3 in amino acids: CASSLDPSYYEQYF. For the CDR3, the DNA is TGTGCCAGCAGCTTAGATCCGAGCTACTACGAGCAGTACTTC.

The J gene is TRBJ2-3, the V gene TRBV24-1, with TRBD2 matching over 13 bases. The length of the CDR3 is 15 residues. From germline, CDR1 is KGHDR and CDR2 SFDVKD. V lost 4 bases, J lost 6 bases, and 3 bases stayed unmatched. Here the CDR3 DNA reads TGTGCCACCAGTGAGCAACTAGCGGGGGGGGATACGCAGTATTTT. It codes for CATSEQLAGGDTQYF.

The chain employs TRBV15 and TRBJ1-2; D remains unclear. The CDR3 has 16 residues. Between the trimmed V and J ends, which lost 3 bases and 7 bases, there was a span of 21 bases. Germline V gene data show CDR1 as LNHNV and CDR2 as YYDKDF (reference sequence). CDR3 protein: CATSSPGLQISSGYTF. DNA for the CDR3: TGTGCCACCAGCAGCCCCGGACTTCAAATTTCTAGTGGCTACACCTTC.

This chain connects TRBV7-8 to TRBJ1-4, with a tentative D call TRBD1 (5 bases). Germline V CDR1 and CDR2: SGHVS, FQNEAQ. This CDR3 is built from 14 residues. Trimming removed 6 bases from V and 10 bases from J, with 18 bases in between. The CDR3 DNA follows: TGTGCCAGCAGAGTATACGGGGGAATGGGAAAACTGTTTTTT. It codes for CASRVYGGMGKLFF.

This chain links TRBV21-1 with TRBJ2-1; the table's D call of TRBD2 was not tested on the DNA. TRBV21-1 is a pseudogene segment. This CDR3 has 15 residues. The DNA for the CDR3 is TGTGCCAGCAGCAAACGGCTAGCACCAAACAATGAGCAGTTCTTC. Its translation: CASSKRLAPNNEQFF.

V gene TRBV28 combines with J gene TRBJ2-7, with TRBD1 identical over 11 bases. From germline, CDR1 is MDHEN and CDR2 SYDVKM. This CDR3 has 15 residues. Trimming took 6 bases from V and 6 from J; bases not matched to a gene: 10. The CDR3 spells CASRSSGTGGLEQYF. CDR3 sequence (DNA): TGTGCCAGCAGGTCTTCCGGGACAGGGGGGCTCGAGCAGTACTTC.

The chain couples TRBV5-5 to TRBJ1-3, with 8 bases identical to TRBD1. Trimming removed 4 bases from V and 0 bases from J; junction bases left unmatched: 18. The CDR3 sequence is 20 residues long. The germline V gene has CDR1 SGHKS and CDR2 YYEKEE (reference sequence). CDR3: CASSVRATGADFDSGNTIYF. CDR3 sequence (DNA): TGTGCCAGCAGCGTGAGGGCGACAGGGGCAGACTTCGACTCTGGAAACACCATATATTTT.